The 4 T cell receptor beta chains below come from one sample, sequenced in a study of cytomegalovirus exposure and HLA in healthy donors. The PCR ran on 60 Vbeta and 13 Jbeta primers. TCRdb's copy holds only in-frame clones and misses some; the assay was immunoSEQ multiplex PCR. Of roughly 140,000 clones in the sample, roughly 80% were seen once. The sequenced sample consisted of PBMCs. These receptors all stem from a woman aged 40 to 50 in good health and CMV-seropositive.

The CDR3 loop reads CASTPGRAPYEQYF. The DNA for the CDR3 is TGTGCCAGCACTCCTGGGAGGGCCCCCTACGAGCAGTACTTC. The gene calls are TRBV27 and TRBJ2-5; TRBD2 matches 7 bases. The J call may be mistaken, given a closer DNA end match to TRBJ2-7. Germline loops: CDR1 MNHEY, CDR2 SMNVEV (reference sequence). This CDR3 spans 14 amino acids.

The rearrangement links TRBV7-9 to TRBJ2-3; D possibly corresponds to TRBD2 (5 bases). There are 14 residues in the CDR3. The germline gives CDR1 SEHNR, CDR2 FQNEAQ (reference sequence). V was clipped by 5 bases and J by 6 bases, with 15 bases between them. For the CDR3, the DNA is TGTGCCAGCAGCCCCGAGACCCGCGGGGATACGCAGTATTTT. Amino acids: CASSPETRGDTQYF.

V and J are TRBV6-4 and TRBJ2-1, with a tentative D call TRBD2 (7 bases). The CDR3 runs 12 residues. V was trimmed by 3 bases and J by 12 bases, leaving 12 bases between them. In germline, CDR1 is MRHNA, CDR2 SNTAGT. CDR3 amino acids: CASSEGRGAQFF. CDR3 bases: TGTGCCAGCAGTGAGGGACGGGGGGCGCAGTTCTTC.

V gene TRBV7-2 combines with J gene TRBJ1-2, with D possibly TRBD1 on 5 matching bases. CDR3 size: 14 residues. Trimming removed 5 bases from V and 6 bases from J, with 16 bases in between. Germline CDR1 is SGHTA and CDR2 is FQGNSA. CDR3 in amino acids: CASSLGTHGDGYTF. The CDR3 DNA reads TGTGCCAGCAGCCTCGGGACTCATGGCGATGGCTACACCTTC.